This T cell receptor (beta chain) originates from a study of cytomegalovirus exposure and HLA in healthy donors. General study findings and limits: Analysis performed later found approximately 17,000 TCR beta sequences associated with HLA alleles at 0.05 false discovery rate. About 87% or about 30% of the time was how often most TCR beta V segments were productive, according to an earlier analysis. One cluster of highly shared sequence variants probably arose as a sequencing artifact. Some public TCRs appeared in many individuals, while most sequences were rare.

Primers: 60 Vbeta forward and 13 Jbeta reverse. TCRdb keeps only in-frame clones here, not all; method: immunoSEQ multiplex PCR. This sample has 150,000 to 200,000 clones, with approximately 88% found just once. In regard to this clone: Its antigen is unidentified.

This sequence originates from a boy younger than 18 in good health and CMV-seronegative. The specimen was PBMCs.

The CDR3 loop reads CATQDTNEYEQYF. CDR3 sequence (DNA): TGTGCCACCCAGGACACTAACGAGTACGAGCAGTACTTC. The chain links TRBV5-4 to TRBJ2-7, with a tentative D call TRBD1 (5 bases). The CDR3 is made up of 13 amino acids. The V end was cut by 9 bases, the J end by 4 bases, with 17 bases between. Germline V gives CDR1 SGHNT, CDR2 YYREEE (reference sequence).